The 6 T cell receptor beta chains below come from one sample, sequenced in a study of blood T cell repertoires in COVID-19. The assay was immunoSEQ multiplex PCR, and TCRdb's table has in-frame clones only and misses some. The sample contains 250,000 or so clones, 70% to 90% of which appear only once. The specimen sequenced was peripheral blood. These receptors originate from a man in his 60s with acute or convalescent COVID-19.

This clone was detected only once. This chain connects TRBV6-5 to TRBJ2-3, with D possibly matching TRBD1 (5 bases). Trimming removed 2 bases at V and 6 bases at J, with 12 bases between. CDR3 length: 14 amino acids. CDR1 and CDR2 from the germline V gene are MNHEY and SVGAGI. CDR3 nucleotides: TGTGCCAGCAGTTACGAAAGGGGCGAGGATACGCAGTATTTT. Its protein is CASSYERGEDTQYF.

The chain uses TRBV7-3 and TRBJ2-4, with 11 bases matching TRBD1. Germline-derived CDR1 and CDR2 are SGHTA and FQGTGA. With 5 bases clipped from V and 2 bases from J, the junction kept 2 bases outside the gene matches. The CDR3 is made up of 15 amino acids. The DNA for the CDR3 is TGTGCCAGCAGCCGGGACAGGGGGACCAAAAACATTCAGTACTTC. Its translation is CASSRDRGTKNIQYF.

In this sample, this clone turned up once. V gene TRBV6-1 combines with J gene TRBJ2-1; tentatively, D is TRBD2 (5 bases). V shed 3 bases and J shed 4 bases, with 13 bases lying between them. Germline V gene sequence: CDR1 MNHNS, CDR2 SASEGT. The CDR3 has 15 residues. The CDR3 is CASSDRGLGYNEQFF. The CDR3 nucleotides are TGTGCCAGCAGTGACCGGGGATTGGGGTACAATGAGCAGTTCTTC.

A single count supports this clone. V is TRBV6-5 and J is TRBJ1-2; perhaps TRBD1 as D (6 bases). V lost 7 bases and J 14 bases, leaving 20 bases between the germline ends. Per the germline V gene, CDR1 is MNHEY and CDR2 is SVGAGI. This CDR3 contains 12 residues. This chain's CDR3 is CASNGPSGALTF. The CDR3, as DNA: TGTGCCAGCAACGGCCCCTCAGGGGCCTTAACCTTC.

The rearrangement joins TRBV28 to TRBJ1-2; D may be TRBD1 (5 bases). From germline, CDR1 is MDHEN and CDR2 SYDVKM. Between the trimmed V and J ends, which lost 5 bases and 4 bases, there was a span of 17 bases. This CDR3 is 15 amino acids long. The CDR3 coding sequence is TGTGCCAGCAGTCCGGGCCCGGGGGTGGGCTATGGCTACACCTTC. It yields the protein CASSPGPGVGYGYTF.

Concerning this clone itself: In the same sample, other DNA sequences code for this CDR3. CDR3 sequence: CASSLAYEQYF. The CDR3 DNA reads as TGTGCCAGCAGTCTAGCCTACGAGCAGTACTTC. The chain uses TRBV28 and TRBJ2-7, with D unclear. V lost 5 bases and J 2 bases, leaving 4 bases between the germline ends. This CDR3 comprises 11 residues. CDR1 MDHEN and CDR2 SYDVKM come from the germline V gene.